This TCR beta chain was sequenced in a study of T cells in Graves' hyperthyroidism and ophthalmopathy. V lost 3 bases and J lost 8; bases outside the gene matches: 5. CDR1 and CDR2 from the germline V gene are SGHTS and YDEGEE. There are 13 residues in the CDR3. This clonotype was counted at least ten times. Extraction of PBMCs used 8 to 10 ml of fresh peripheral blood. Amplification of TCR beta CDR3 regions was performed using RNA transcripts as template. With the HTBI primer set, the TCR CDR3 went through a first round of RT-PCR. Each CDR3 protein gets one entry after TCRdb re-called the multiplex PCR reads with MiXCR. Of about 640,000 distinct CDR3 sequences listed, around 21% are singletons.

The chain combines TRBV5-8 with TRBJ1-2; 9 bases agree with TRBD1. The source is a young man with Graves' ophthalmopathy. The material sequenced was blood. The CDR3 nucleotides are TGTGCCAGCAGCTCGGGACAGGGAAGCGGCTACACCTTC. This translates into CASSSGQGSGYTF. Based on the CDR3 plus reference TRBV5-8 and TRBJ1-2, the full variable domain is EAGVTQSPTHLIKTRGQQATLRCSPISGHTSVYWYQQALGLGLQFLLWYDEGEERNRGNFPPRFSGRQFPNYSSELNVNALELEDSALYLCASSSGQGSGYTFGSGTRLTVV.